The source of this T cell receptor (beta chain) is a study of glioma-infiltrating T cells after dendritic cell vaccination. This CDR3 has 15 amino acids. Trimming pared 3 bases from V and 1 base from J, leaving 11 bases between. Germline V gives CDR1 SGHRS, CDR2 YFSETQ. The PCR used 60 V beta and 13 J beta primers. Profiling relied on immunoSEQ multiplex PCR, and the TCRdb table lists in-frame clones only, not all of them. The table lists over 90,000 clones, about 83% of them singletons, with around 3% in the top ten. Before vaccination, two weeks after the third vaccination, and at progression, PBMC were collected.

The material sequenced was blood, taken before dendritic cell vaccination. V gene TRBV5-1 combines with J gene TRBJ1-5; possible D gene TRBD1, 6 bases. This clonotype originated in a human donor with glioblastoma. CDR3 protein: CASSSGGLSNQPQHF. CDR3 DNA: TGCGCCAGCAGCTCTGGGGGCCTAAGCAATCAGCCCCAGCATTTT.